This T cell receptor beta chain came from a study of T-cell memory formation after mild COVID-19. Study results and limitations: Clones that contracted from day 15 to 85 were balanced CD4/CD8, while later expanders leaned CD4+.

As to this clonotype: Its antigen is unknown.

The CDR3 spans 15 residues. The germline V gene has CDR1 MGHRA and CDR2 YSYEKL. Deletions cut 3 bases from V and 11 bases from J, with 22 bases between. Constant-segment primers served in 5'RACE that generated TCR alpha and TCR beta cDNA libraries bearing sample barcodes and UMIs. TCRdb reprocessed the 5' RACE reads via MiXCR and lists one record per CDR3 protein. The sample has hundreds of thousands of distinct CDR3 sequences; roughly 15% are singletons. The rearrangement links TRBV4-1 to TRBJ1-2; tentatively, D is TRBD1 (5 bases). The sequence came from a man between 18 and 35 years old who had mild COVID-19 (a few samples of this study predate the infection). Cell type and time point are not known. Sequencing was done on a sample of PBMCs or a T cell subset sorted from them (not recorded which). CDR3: CASSQALREGRRYTF. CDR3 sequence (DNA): TGCGCCAGCAGCCAGGCTCTCAGGGAGGGGAGGCGATACACCTTC.